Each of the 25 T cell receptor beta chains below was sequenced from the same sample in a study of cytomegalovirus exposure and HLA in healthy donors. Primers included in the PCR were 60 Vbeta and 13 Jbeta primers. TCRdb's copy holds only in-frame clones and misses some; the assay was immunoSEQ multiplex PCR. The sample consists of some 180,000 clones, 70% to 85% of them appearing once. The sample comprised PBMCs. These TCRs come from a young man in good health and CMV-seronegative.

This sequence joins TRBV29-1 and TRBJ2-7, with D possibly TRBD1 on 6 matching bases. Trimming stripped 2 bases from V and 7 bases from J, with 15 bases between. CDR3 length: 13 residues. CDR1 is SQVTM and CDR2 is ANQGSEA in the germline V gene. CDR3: CSVERQVPGEQYF. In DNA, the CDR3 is TGCAGCGTTGAAAGACAGGTGCCGGGGGAGCAGTACTTC.

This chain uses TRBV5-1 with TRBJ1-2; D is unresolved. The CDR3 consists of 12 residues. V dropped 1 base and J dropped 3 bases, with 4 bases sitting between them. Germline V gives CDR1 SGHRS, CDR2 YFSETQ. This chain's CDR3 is CASSLPDYGYTF. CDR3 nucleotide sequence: TGCGCCAGCAGCTTGCCAGACTATGGCTACACCTTC.

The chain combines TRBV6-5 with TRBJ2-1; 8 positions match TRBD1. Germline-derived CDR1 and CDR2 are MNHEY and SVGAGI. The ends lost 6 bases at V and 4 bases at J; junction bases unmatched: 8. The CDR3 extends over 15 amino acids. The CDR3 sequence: CASSRRTGIYNEQFF. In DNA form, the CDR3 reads TGTGCCAGCAGCCGAAGGACAGGGATTTACAATGAGCAGTTCTTC.

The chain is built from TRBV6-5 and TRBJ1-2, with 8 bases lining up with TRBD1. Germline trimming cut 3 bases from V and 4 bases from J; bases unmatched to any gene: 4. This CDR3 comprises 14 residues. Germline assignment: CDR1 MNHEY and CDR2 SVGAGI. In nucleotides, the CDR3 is TGTGCCAGCAGTTATGACAGGGGTGCCTATGGCTACACCTTC. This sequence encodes CASSYDRGAYGYTF.

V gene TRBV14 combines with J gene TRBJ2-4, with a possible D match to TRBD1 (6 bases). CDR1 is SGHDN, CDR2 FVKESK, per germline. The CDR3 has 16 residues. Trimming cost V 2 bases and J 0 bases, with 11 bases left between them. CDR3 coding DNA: TGTGCCAGCAGCCAAAGGGACACCCTAGCCAAAAACATTCAGTACTTC. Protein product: CASSQRDTLAKNIQYF.

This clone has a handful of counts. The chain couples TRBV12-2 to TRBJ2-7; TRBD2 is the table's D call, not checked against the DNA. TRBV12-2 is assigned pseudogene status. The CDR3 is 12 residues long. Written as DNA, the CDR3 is TGTGCAAGTCGCTTTCTTTCTCGTCCGCAGTACTTC. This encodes CASRFLSRPQYF.

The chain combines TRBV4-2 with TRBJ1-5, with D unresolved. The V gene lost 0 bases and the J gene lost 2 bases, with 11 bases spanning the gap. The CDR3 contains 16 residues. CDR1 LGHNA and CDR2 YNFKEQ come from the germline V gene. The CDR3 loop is CASSQEWRNRNQPQHF. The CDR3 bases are TGTGCCAGCAGCCAAGAATGGAGGAATCGCAATCAGCCCCAGCATTTT.

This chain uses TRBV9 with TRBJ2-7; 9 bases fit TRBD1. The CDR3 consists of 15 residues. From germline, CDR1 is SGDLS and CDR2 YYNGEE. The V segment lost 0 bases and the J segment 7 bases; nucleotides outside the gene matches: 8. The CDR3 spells CASSVGLQGAEEQYF. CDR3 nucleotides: TGTGCCAGCAGCGTAGGACTACAGGGGGCAGAAGAGCAGTACTTC.

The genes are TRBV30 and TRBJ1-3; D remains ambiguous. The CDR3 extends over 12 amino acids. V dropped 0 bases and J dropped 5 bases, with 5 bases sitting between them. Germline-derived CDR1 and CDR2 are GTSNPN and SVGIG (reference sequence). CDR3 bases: TGTGCCTGGAGTGTACATAGAAACACCATATATTTT. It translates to CAWSVHRNTIYF.

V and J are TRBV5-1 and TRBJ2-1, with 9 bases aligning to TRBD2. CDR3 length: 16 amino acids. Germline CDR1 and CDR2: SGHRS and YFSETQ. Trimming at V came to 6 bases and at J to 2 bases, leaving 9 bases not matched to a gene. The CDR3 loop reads CASMGGGGRTYNEQFF. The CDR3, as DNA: TGCGCCAGCATGGGCGGGGGGGGGCGAACCTACAATGAGCAGTTCTTC.

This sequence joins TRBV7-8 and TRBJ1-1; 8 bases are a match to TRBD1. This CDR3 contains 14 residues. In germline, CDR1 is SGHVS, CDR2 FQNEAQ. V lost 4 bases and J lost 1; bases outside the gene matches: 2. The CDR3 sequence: CASSSGQENTEAFF. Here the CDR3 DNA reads TGTGCCAGCAGCTCGGGACAGGAGAACACTGAAGCTTTCTTT.

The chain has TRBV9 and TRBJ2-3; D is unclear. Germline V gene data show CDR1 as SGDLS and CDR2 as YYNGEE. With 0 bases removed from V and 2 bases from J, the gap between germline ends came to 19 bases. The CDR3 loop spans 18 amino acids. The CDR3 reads CASSVAPTSTGFTDTQYF. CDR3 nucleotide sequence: TGTGCCAGCAGCGTAGCACCAACGTCGACGGGTTTCACAGATACGCAGTATTTT.

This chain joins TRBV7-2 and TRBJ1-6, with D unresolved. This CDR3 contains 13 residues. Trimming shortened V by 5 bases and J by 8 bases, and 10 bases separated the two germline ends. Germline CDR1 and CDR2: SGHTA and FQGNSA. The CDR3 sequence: CASSREVDSPLHF. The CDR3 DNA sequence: TGTGCCAGCAGCCGAGAGGTTGATTCACCCCTCCACTTT.

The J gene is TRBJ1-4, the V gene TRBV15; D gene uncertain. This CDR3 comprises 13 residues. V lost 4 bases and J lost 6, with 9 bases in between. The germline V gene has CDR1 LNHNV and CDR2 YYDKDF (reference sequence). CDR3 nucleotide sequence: TGTGCCACCAGCAATTCTCGCGATGAAAAACTGTTTTTT. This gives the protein CATSNSRDEKLFF.

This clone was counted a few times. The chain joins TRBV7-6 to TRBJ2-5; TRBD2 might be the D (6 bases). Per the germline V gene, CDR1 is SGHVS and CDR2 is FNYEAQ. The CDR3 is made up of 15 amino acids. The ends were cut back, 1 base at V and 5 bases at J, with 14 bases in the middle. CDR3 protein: CASSLGDGTPETQYF. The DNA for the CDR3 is TGTGCCAGCAGCTTAGGGGACGGGACTCCGGAGACCCAGTACTTC.

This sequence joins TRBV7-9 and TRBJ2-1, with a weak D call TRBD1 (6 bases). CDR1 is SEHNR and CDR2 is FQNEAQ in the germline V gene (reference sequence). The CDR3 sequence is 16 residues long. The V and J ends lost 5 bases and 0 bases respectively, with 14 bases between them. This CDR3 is CASSPGARSSYNEQFF. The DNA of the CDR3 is TGTGCCAGCAGCCCAGGGGCTAGGAGCTCCTACAATGAGCAGTTCTTC.

This CDR3 reads CASSFSGLSTDTQYF. In DNA form, the CDR3 reads TGTGCCAGCAGCTTTAGCGGGCTGAGCACAGATACGCAGTATTTT. The rearrangement joins TRBV7-2 to TRBJ2-3, with 7 bases that match TRBD2. CDR3 length: 15 residues. Germline V gives CDR1 SGHTA, CDR2 FQGNSA. The ends lost 3 bases at V and 0 bases at J; junction bases unmatched: 3.

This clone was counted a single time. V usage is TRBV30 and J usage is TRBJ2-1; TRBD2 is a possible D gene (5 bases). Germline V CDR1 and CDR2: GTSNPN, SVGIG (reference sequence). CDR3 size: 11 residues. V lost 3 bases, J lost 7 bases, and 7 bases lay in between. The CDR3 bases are TGTGCCTGGAGCCCGGGAAATGAGCAGTTCTTC. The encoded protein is CAWSPGNEQFF.

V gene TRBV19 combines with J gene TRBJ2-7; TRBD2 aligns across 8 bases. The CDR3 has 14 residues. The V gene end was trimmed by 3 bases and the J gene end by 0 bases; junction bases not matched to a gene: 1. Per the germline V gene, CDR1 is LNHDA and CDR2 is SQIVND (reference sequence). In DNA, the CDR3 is TGTGCCAGTAGTATCAGCGGGAGCTCCTACGAGCAGTACTTC. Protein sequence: CASSISGSSYEQYF.

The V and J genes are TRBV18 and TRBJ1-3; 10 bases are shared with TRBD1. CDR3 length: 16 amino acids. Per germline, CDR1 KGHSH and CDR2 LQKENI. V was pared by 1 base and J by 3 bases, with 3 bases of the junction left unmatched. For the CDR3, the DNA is TGTGCCAGCTCACCACGACAGGGGGCAATTGGAAACACCATATATTTT. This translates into CASSPRQGAIGNTIYF.

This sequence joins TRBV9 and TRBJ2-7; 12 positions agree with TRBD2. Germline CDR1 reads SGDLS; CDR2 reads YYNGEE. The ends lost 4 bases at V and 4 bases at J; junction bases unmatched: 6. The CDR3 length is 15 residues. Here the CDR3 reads CASSPTSGGLYEQYF. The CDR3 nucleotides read TGTGCCAGCAGCCCGACTAGCGGGGGCCTTTACGAGCAGTACTTC.

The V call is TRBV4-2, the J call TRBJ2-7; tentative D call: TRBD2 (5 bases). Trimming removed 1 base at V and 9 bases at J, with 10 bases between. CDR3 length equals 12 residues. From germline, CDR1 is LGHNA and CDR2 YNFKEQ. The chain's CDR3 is CASSQAGRGQYF. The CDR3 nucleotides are TGTGCCAGCAGCCAAGCTGGCCGGGGGCAGTACTTC.

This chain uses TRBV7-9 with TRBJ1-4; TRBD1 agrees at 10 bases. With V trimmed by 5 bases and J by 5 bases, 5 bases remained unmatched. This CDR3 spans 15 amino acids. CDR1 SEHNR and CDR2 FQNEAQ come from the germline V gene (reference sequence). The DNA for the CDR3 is TGTGCCAGCAGCCGCCCGGGACAGGGGAATGAAAAACTGTTTTTT. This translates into CASSRPGQGNEKLFF.

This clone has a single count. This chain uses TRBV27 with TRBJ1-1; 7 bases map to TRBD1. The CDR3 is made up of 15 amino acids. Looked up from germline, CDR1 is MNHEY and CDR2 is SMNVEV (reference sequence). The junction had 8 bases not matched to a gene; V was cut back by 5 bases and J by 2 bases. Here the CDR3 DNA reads TGTGCCAGCAGTCTCTCGACAGGGAGAAACACTGAAGCTTTCTTT. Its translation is CASSLSTGRNTEAFF.

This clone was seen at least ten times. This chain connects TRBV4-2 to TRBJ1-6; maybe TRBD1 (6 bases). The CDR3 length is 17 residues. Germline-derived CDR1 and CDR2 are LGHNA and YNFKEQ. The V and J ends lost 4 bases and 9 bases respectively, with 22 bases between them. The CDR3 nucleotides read TGTGCCAGCAGCCTCACCCTGACAGGTTCCACACCTTCACCCCTCCACTTT. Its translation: CASSLTLTGSTPSPLHF.